Listed here are 18 T cell receptor beta chains from one sample, sequenced in a study of OX40 agonist ivuxolimab in advanced cancers. TCRdb keeps only in-frame clones here, not all; method: immunoSEQ multiplex PCR. The sample lists tens of thousands of clones, about 89% occurring once. Sequenced here: CD4+ or CD8+ T cells sorted from blood, sampled in a trial of the OX40 agonist ivuxolimab. Every receptor here comes from an adult with an advanced solid tumor such as melanoma, head and neck, liver or kidney cancer.

V is TRBV11-2 and J is TRBJ1-2; D ambiguous. Germline V CDR1 and CDR2: SGHAT, FQNNGV. The CDR3 sequence is 15 residues long. Trimming cost V 0 bases and J 6 bases, with 14 bases left between them. CDR3 nucleotide sequence: TGTGCCAGCAGCTTAGAGTTACTGCTTGCCGATGGCTACACCTTC. This gives the protein CASSLELLLADGYTF. The whole variable domain, remainder taken from reference TRBV11-2 and TRBJ1-2, is EAGVAQSPRYKIIEKRQSVAFWCNPISGHATLYWYQQILGQGPKLLIQFQNNGVVDDSQLPKDRFSAERLKGVDSTLKIQPAKLEDSAVYLCASSLELLLADGYTFGSGTRLTVV.

The V call is TRBV28, the J call TRBJ1-6; D is unresolved. The CDR3 extends over 15 amino acids. The ends were cut back, 5 bases at V and 5 bases at J, with 13 bases in the middle. Germline loops: CDR1 MDHEN, CDR2 SYDVKM. As DNA, the CDR3 is TGTGCCAGCAGTCATGGGGTGACTAATAATTCACCCCTCCACTTT. It specifies CASSHGVTNNSPLHF.

The chain employs TRBV25-1 and TRBJ2-1; D remains ambiguous. The V end lost 3 bases, the J end lost 0 bases, and 6 bases lay between the germline ends. The CDR3 runs 14 residues. Germline V gene lookup returns CDR1 MGHDK and CDR2 SYGVNS. DNA for the CDR3: TGTGCCAGCAGTGAGATTAGCTCCTACAATGAGCAGTTCTTC. Protein product: CASSEISSYNEQFF. Filled out from reference TRBV25-1 and TRBJ2-1, the complete variable domain reads EADIYQTPRYLVIGTGKKITLECSQTMGHDKMYWYQQDPGMELHLIHYSYGVNSTEKGDLSSESTVSRIRTEHFPLTLESARPSHTSQYLCASSEISSYNEQFFGPGTRLTVL.

This chain links TRBV2 with TRBJ2-7, with a tentative D call TRBD2 (6 bases). Deletions cut 1 base from V and 2 bases from J, with 15 bases between. Germline V gives CDR1 SNHLY, CDR2 FYNNEI. The CDR3 length is 16 residues. The CDR3 reads CASSEDFRGTAYEQYF. CDR3 in DNA: TGTGCCAGCAGTGAAGATTTTCGGGGGACCGCCTACGAGCAGTACTTC.

The chain employs TRBV27 and TRBJ1-5; no firm D call. The CDR3 contains 15 residues. Germline loops: CDR1 MNHEY, CDR2 SMNVEV (reference sequence). V gave up 5 bases and J gave up 6 bases, with 17 bases separating them. This CDR3 reads CASSPTLLEGQPQHF. The DNA of the CDR3 is TGTGCCAGCAGTCCGACTCTACTGGAGGGTCAGCCCCAGCATTTT.

The chain employs TRBV6-6 and TRBJ1-5; tentative D call: TRBD1 (6 bases). V dropped 5 bases and J dropped 5 bases, with 13 bases sitting between them. The CDR3 has 14 amino acids. Germline loops: CDR1 MNHNY, CDR2 SVGAGI (reference sequence). CDR3 amino acids: CASSKQGTYQPQHF. The CDR3 nucleotides are TGTGCCAGCAGTAAACAGGGAACGTATCAGCCCCAGCATTTT.

Within the sample, this clone is medium-sized. The chain employs TRBV10-3 and TRBJ2-7; TRBD1 matches at 8 bases. This CDR3 region has 15 residues. The germline gives CDR1 ENHRY, CDR2 SYGVKD. After removal of 2 bases from V and 7 bases from J, the junction contained 10 bases not matched to a gene. CDR3 sequence: CAISEPRQGAREQYF. DNA of the CDR3: TGTGCCATCAGTGAGCCCCGGCAGGGGGCGCGAGAGCAGTACTTC.

This chain connects TRBV4-3 to TRBJ2-7, with D uncertain. The germline CDR1 and CDR2 sequences are LGHNA and YSLEER. The length of the CDR3 is 13 residues. V lost 0 bases, J lost 7 bases, and 10 bases lay in between. The CDR3 reads CASSQEATWEQYF. The CDR3 nucleotides are TGCGCCAGCAGCCAAGAAGCGACGTGGGAGCAGTACTTC.

In the case of this clone: This CDR3 is also generated by other DNA sequences in the sample. CDR3 residues: CASSLAGGGNEQFF. CDR3 bases: TGTGCCAGCAGCCTAGCGGGGGGTGGGAATGAGCAGTTCTTC. V is TRBV28 and J is TRBJ2-1, with 11 bases aligning to TRBD2. Germline loops: CDR1 MDHEN, CDR2 SYDVKM. Losses at the gene ends were 6 bases for V and 7 bases for J; bases not matched to a gene: 5. The CDR3 extends over 14 amino acids.

V and J are TRBV30 and TRBJ1-5; tentatively, D is TRBD1 (5 bases). Germline CDR1 is GTSNPN and CDR2 is SVGIG (reference sequence). V was pared by 0 bases and J by 7 bases, with 13 bases between. The CDR3 consists of 14 residues. Here the CDR3 reads CAWSVTGIGQPQHF. CDR3 sequence (DNA): TGTGCCTGGAGTGTAACAGGAATTGGGCAGCCCCAGCATTTT.

The chain uses TRBV6-1 and TRBJ2-1; possible D gene TRBD2, 6 bases. The V end was cut by 6 bases, the J end by 14 bases, with 11 bases between. Germline assignment: CDR1 MNHNS and CDR2 SASEGT. The CDR3 is 10 residues long. Here the CDR3 DNA reads TGTGCCAGCAGATGGGACTTGGAGTTCTTC. It specifies CASRWDLEFF.

The genes are TRBV6-6 and TRBJ1-5; maybe TRBD1 (5 bases). CDR1 is MNHNY and CDR2 is SVGAGI in the germline V gene (reference sequence). The CDR3 extends over 15 amino acids. Trimming took 8 bases from V and 2 from J, leaving 16 bases between them. In nucleotides, the CDR3 is TGTGCCAGCTCCAGGCGGGGCGTTGGCAATCAGCCCCAGCATTTT. Translating it yields CASSRRGVGNQPQHF.

This clone has just one count. J is TRBJ2-5 and V is TRBV28, with TRBD2 matching 10 bases. Germline V gives CDR1 MDHEN, CDR2 SYDVKM. This CDR3 has 16 residues. V lost 3 bases to trimming and J lost 4 bases; unmatched junction nucleotides: 8. The CDR3 here is CASSFRLAGVGETQYF. The CDR3 nucleotides are TGTGCCAGCAGTTTTCGGCTAGCGGGAGTCGGAGAGACCCAGTACTTC.

V usage is TRBV19 and J usage is TRBJ1-5; D is perhaps TRBD1 (6 bases). The V end lost 5 bases, the J end lost 0 bases, and 11 bases lay between the germline ends. The CDR3 totals 15 residues. Germline V lookup: CDR1 LNHDA, CDR2 SQIVND (reference sequence). CDR3 sequence reads: CASSWGGYSNQPQHF. The CDR3 region has the DNA TGTGCCAGTAGTTGGGGGGGCTATAGCAATCAGCCCCAGCATTTT.

V usage is TRBV4-3 and J usage is TRBJ2-1; 8 bases align to TRBD2. The germline V gene has CDR1 LGHNA and CDR2 YSLEER. This CDR3 is built from 16 residues. The V segment lost 3 bases and the J segment 4 bases; nucleotides outside the gene matches: 8. The CDR3 loop reads CASSHGPASGYNEQFF. CDR3 coding DNA: TGCGCCAGCAGCCACGGGCCCGCTAGCGGGTACAATGAGCAGTTCTTC.

The chain carries TRBV6-1 and TRBJ1-5; D is possibly TRBD1 (6 bases). Germline CDR1 MNHNS, CDR2 SASEGT. Between the trimmed V and J ends, which lost 1 base and 2 bases, there was a span of 9 bases. The CDR3 loop spans 15 amino acids. This CDR3 reads CASSEGQEGNQPQHF. In nucleotides, the CDR3 is TGTGCCAGCAGTGAAGGACAGGAAGGCAATCAGCCCCAGCATTTT.

The chain combines TRBV6-1 with TRBJ1-5; 12 nucleotides align to TRBD1. Germline loops: CDR1 MNHNS, CDR2 SASEGT. The CDR3 is made up of 20 amino acids. The junction had 17 bases not matched to a gene; V was cut back by 6 bases and J by 2 bases. The DNA of the CDR3 is TGTGCCAGCAGAGAATATACCGGGACAGGGGGCTTCGTGGGCAATCAGCCCCAGCATTTT. Protein product: CASREYTGTGGFVGNQPQHF.

The rearrangement links TRBV18 to TRBJ1-2; TRBD1 matches at 9 bases. With 3 bases clipped from V and 6 bases from J, the junction kept 14 bases outside the gene matches. This CDR3 is built from 17 residues. Germline loops: CDR1 KGHSH, CDR2 LQKENI. For the CDR3, the DNA is TGTGCCAGCTCACCCCGGGACAGGGCCCAAAAGGGGGATGGCTACACCTTC. This gives the protein CASSPRDRAQKGDGYTF.